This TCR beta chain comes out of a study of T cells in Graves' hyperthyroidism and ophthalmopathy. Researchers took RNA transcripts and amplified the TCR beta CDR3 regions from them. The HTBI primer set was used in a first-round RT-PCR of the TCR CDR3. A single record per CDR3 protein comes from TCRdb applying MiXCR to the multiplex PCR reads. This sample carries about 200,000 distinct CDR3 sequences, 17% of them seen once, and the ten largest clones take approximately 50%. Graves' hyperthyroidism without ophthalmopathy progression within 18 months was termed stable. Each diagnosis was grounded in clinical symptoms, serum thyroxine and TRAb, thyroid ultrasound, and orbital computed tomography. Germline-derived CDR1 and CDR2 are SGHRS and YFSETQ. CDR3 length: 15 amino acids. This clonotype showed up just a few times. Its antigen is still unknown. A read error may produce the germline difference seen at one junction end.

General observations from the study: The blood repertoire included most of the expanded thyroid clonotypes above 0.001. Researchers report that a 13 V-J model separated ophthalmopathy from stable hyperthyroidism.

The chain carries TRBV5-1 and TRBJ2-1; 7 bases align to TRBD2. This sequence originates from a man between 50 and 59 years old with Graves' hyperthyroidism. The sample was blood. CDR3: CAGSPLRGSDNEQFF. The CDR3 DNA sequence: TGCGCCGGCAGCCCCCTTCGCGGGAGCGACAATGAGCAGTTCTTC.